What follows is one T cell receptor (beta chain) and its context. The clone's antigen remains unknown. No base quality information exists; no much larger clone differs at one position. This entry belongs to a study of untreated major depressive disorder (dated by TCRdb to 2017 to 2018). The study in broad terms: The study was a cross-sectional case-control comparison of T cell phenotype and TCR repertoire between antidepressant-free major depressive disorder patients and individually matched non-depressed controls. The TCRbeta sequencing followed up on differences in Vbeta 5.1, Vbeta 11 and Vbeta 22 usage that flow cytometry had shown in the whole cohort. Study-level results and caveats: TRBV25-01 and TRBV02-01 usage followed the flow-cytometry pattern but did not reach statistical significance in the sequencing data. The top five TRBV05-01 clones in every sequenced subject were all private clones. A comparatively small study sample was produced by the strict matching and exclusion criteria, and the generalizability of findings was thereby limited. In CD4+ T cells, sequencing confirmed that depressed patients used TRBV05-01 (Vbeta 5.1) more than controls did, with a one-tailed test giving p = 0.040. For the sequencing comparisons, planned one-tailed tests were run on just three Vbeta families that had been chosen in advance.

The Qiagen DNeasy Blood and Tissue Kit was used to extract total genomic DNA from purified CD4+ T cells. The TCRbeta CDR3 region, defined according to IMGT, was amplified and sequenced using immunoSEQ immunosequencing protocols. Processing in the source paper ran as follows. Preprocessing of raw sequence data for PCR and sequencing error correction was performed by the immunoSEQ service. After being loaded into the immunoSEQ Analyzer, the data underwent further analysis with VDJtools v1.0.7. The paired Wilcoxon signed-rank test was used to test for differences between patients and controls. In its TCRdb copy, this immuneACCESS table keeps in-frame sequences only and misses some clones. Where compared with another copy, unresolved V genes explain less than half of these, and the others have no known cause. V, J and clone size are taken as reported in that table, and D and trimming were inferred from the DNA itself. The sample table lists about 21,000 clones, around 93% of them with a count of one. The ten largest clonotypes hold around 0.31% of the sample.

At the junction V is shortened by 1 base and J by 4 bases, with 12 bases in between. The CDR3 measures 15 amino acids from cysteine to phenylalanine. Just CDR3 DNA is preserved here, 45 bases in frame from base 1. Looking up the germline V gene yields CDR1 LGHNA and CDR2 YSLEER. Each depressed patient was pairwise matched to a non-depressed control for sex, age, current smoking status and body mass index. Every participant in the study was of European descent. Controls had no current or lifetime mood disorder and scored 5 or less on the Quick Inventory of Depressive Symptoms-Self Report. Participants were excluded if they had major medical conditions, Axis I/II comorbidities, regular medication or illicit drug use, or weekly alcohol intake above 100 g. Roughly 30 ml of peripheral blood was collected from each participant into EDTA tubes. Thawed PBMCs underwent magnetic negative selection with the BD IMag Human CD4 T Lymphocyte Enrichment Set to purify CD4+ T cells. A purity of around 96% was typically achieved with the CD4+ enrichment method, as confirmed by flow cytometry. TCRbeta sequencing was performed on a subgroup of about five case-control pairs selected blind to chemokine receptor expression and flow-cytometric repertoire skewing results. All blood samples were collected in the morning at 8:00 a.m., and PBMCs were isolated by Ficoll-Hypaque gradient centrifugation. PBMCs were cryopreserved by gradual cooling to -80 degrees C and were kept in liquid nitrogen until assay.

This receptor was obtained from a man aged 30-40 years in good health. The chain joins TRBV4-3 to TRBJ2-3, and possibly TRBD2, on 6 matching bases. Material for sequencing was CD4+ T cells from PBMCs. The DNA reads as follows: TGCGCCAGCAGCCAAGGTGGGCGGGGCCCAGATACGCAGTATTTT. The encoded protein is CASSQGGRGPDTQYF.